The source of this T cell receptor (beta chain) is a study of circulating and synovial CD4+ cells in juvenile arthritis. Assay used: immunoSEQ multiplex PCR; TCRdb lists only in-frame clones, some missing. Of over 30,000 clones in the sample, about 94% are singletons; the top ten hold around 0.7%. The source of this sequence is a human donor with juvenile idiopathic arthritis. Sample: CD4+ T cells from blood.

CDR3 coding DNA: TGTGCCAGCAGCTTAGGTGGCAGGTCCTCCCAAGAGACCCAGTACTTC. This encodes CASSLGGRSSQETQYF. The rearrangement links TRBV11-3 to TRBJ2-5; D unresolved. V dropped 1 base and J dropped 1 base, with 13 bases sitting between them. The CDR3 has 16 residues. Germline CDR1 and CDR2: SGHNT and YENEEA.